This paragraph reports one TCR beta chain. The target antigen is unknown. The donors, nominally healthy at sampling, likely had unrecorded immune exposures. The data belong to a study of cytomegalovirus exposure and HLA in healthy donors. 13 Jbeta primers and 60 Vbeta primers were used for the PCR. Sequencing used immunoSEQ multiplex PCR; TCRdb keeps in-frame clones, though not all of them. The data hold 160,000 or so clones, with about 71% observed a single time. Study-wide findings and caveats: Reported results showed that the classifier diagnosed cytomegalovirus status with high specificity and sensitivity. The study flagged some 170 TCR beta chains as cytomegalovirus-associated. Links to common viral pathogens appeared, in a later analysis, for several of the most significant clusters.

What was sequenced was PBMCs. The clonotype was recovered from a woman aged 25 to 39 in good health and CMV-seronegative.

CDR3 in amino acids: CASSEWLAGANNEQFF. The CDR3 DNA sequence: TGTGCCAGCAGTGAATGGCTAGCGGGGGCAAACAATGAGCAGTTCTTC. The chain joins TRBV2 to TRBJ2-1, with TRBD2 identical over 10 bases. V was pared by 2 bases and J by 5 bases, with 6 bases of the junction left unmatched. This CDR3 contains 16 residues. Germline assignment: CDR1 SNHLY and CDR2 FYNNEI.